Shown below are 11 T cell receptor beta chains from a single sample sequenced in a study of blood T cell repertoires in COVID-19. Produced via immunoSEQ multiplex PCR; TCRdb's table is partial and in-frame only. Here the sample spans over 250,000 clones, around nine tenths being singletons. The sequencing sample was made of peripheral blood. Every receptor here comes from a man aged 35 to 55 who had recovered from COVID-19.

The chain is built from TRBV7-9 and TRBJ1-5, with no clear D. The CDR3 totals 14 residues. Germline lookup yields CDR1 SEHNR and CDR2 FQNEAQ (reference sequence). The V end was cut by 3 bases, the J end by 0 bases, with 6 bases between. CDR3 sequence (DNA): TGTGCCAGCAGCTTCGGGAATAGCAATCAGCCCCAGCATTTT. It specifies CASSFGNSNQPQHF.

The rearrangement links TRBV28 to TRBJ1-2; D call uncertain. This CDR3 has 15 amino acids. Germline V gives CDR1 MDHEN, CDR2 SYDVKM. V lost 4 bases and J lost 8, with 20 bases in between. Here the CDR3 DNA reads TGTGCCAGCAGTTACCTGAGGTCGGGAGGTAGAGGCTACACCTTC. Protein sequence: CASSYLRSGGRGYTF.

CDR3 coding DNA: TGTGCCAGCAGTCCCCCGGGACAGGCTTCCCACGAGCAGTACTTC. This translates into CASSPPGQASHEQYF. This sequence joins TRBV2 and TRBJ2-7, with 8 bases aligning to TRBD1. CDR3 length equals 15 residues. Unmatched junction bases numbered 11, after V lost 5 bases and J lost 5 bases. Per germline, CDR1 SNHLY and CDR2 FYNNEI.

V and J are TRBV18 and TRBJ2-7; D unresolved. Germline values: CDR1 KGHSH, CDR2 LQKENI. This CDR3 spans 16 amino acids. V was cut by 1 base and J by 0 bases, with 13 bases left in between. CDR3 in amino acids: CASSPLPGISSYEQYF. CDR3 bases: TGTGCCAGCTCACCACTTCCGGGTATCTCCTCCTACGAGCAGTACTTC.

This clone was picked up one time. The chain couples TRBV19 to TRBJ2-1; the D gene is possibly TRBD2 (6 bases). The V end was cut by 7 bases, the J end by 3 bases, with 16 bases between. The CDR3 runs 15 residues. From germline, CDR1 is LNHDA and CDR2 SQIVND (reference sequence). Written as DNA, the CDR3 is TGTGCCAGTACCCCATCGGGAGCAGGCTACAATGAGCAGTTCTTC. Encoded protein: CASTPSGAGYNEQFF.

The V gene is TRBV20-1, the J gene TRBJ1-2; 8 nucleotides match TRBD1. Germline-derived CDR1 and CDR2 are DFQATT and SNEGSKA (reference sequence). With V trimmed by 3 bases and J by 2 bases, 8 bases remained unmatched. The CDR3 contains 15 residues. CDR3 sequence: CSASGDRTSNYGYTF. CDR3 DNA: TGCAGTGCTAGTGGGGACAGGACCAGCAACTATGGCTACACCTTC.

This clone was detected only a few times. This chain links TRBV6-6 with TRBJ2-6; a possible D gene is TRBD1 (6 bases). CDR3 size: 18 residues. V lost 5 bases to trimming and J lost 0 bases, with 17 bases between them. Germline-derived CDR1 and CDR2 are MNHNY and SVGAGI (reference sequence). The CDR3 region has the DNA TGTGCCAGCAGTCGTTTCCAGGGGACGCTCTCTGGGGCCAACGTCCTGACTTTC. This codes for CASSRFQGTLSGANVLTF.

The chain couples TRBV9 to TRBJ2-1, with D possibly being TRBD2 (6 bases). The V and J ends lost 3 bases and 10 bases respectively, with 14 bases between them. CDR1 SGDLS and CDR2 YYNGEE come from the germline V gene. This CDR3 is built from 13 residues. Here the CDR3 DNA reads TGTGCCAGCAGCGAGGGGACTGCTGAGGAGCAGTTCTTC. This codes for CASSEGTAEEQFF.

The chain uses TRBV19 and TRBJ2-4; TRBD2 might be the D (6 bases). The CDR3 sequence is 16 residues long. Trimming removed 1 base at V and 5 bases at J, with 15 bases between. CDR1 and CDR2 (germline): LNHDA, SQIVND (reference sequence). The CDR3 spells CASSIVGTGEENIQYF. The CDR3 DNA follows: TGTGCCAGTAGTATAGTTGGGACGGGGGAGGAAAACATTCAGTACTTC.

The CDR3 region has the DNA TGTGCCAGCAGCGTAGGTGGGAGTAAAGAGACCCAGTACTTC. This sequence encodes CASSVGGSKETQYF. The rearrangement links TRBV9 to TRBJ2-5, with a possible D match to TRBD2 (5 bases). The CDR3 loop spans 14 amino acids. Germline assignment: CDR1 SGDLS and CDR2 YYNGEE. Between the trimmed V and J ends, which lost 0 bases and 3 bases, there was a span of 9 bases.

This sequence joins TRBV7-9 and TRBJ1-5; D call uncertain. CDR3 size: 14 residues. The V gene lost 3 bases and the J gene lost 2 bases, with 8 bases spanning the gap. Germline V gene data show CDR1 as SEHNR and CDR2 as FQNEAQ (reference sequence). The chain's CDR3 is CASSLMSGNQPQHF. In DNA, the CDR3 is TGTGCCAGCAGCTTGATGAGCGGCAATCAGCCCCAGCATTTT.